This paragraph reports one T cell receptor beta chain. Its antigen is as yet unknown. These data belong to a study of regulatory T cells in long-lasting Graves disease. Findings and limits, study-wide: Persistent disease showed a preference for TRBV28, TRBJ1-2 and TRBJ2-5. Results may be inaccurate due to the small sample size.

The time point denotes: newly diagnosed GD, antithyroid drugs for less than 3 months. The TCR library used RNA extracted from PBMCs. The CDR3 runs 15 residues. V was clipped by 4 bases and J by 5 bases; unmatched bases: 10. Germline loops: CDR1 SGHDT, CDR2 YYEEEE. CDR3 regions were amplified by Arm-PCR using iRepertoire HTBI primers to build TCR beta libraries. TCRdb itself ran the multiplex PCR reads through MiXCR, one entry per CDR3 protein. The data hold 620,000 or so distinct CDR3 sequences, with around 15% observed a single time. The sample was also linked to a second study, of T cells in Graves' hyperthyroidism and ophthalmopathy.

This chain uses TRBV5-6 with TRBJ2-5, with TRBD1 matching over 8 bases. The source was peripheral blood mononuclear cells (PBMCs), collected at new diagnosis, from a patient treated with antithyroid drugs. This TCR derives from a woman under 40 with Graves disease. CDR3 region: CASSQTTGERETQYF. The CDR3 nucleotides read TGTGCCAGCAGCCAAACGACAGGGGAGAGGGAGACCCAGTACTTC.